The 2 T cell receptor beta chains below were found in one sample sequenced in a study of regulatory T cells in long-lasting Graves disease. Sequencing libraries for TCR beta were prepared with iRepertoire HTBI primers and Arm-PCR of CDR3 regions. In TCRdb, the multiplex PCR reads were re-called with MiXCR into one record per CDR3 protein. This table has 500,000 to 700,000 distinct CDR3 sequences, about 30% appearing once. Indicated time point: persistent/refractory GD, antithyroid drugs over 5 years with positive TRAb. Construction of the TCR library relied on RNA isolated from PBMCs. This specimen consisted of peripheral blood mononuclear cells (PBMCs), obtained when the disease was refractory, from a patient treated with antithyroid drugs. These receptors were taken from a female donor with Graves disease.

The chain combines TRBV3-1 with TRBJ2-5; D gene uncertain. Trimming pared 3 bases from V and 5 bases from J, leaving 19 bases between. This CDR3 region has 16 residues. Germline V gene data show CDR1 as LGHDT and CDR2 as YNNKEL (reference sequence). The DNA for the CDR3 is TGTGCCAGCAGCCAGCACCCGGGCCCCAATTTGGAGACCCAGTACTTC. Translation gives CASSQHPGPNLETQYF.

The chain has TRBV20-1 and TRBJ2-1, with TRBD2 matching 7 bases. Unmatched junction bases numbered 11, after V lost 3 bases and J lost 0 bases. This CDR3 has 17 amino acids. Germline V gene lookup returns CDR1 DFQATT and CDR2 SNEGSKA (reference sequence). CDR3 loop: CSASSSSGTISYNEQFF. In DNA, the CDR3 is TGCAGTGCTAGCAGCTCCAGCGGGACTATCTCCTACAATGAGCAGTTCTTC.